What follows are 3 T cell receptor beta chains derived from one specimen sequenced in a study of blood T cell repertoires in COVID-19. TCRdb's table, derived via immunoSEQ multiplex PCR, lists solely in-frame clones and lacks some. The sample records some 190,000 clones, about 75% being singletons. Sequencing was performed on peripheral blood. The source of these receptors is a woman aged 45-65 years with active or convalescent COVID-19.

The rearrangement uses TRBV4-3 and TRBJ1-2, with TRBD1 identical over 10 bases. V shed 1 base and J 4 bases; nucleotides not matched to a gene: 9. This CDR3 spans 17 amino acids. Germline V gives CDR1 LGHNA, CDR2 YSLEER. The CDR3 loop is CASSQGPGQGEIYGYTF. CDR3 DNA sequence: TGCGCCAGCAGCCAAGGGCCCGGACAGGGGGAGATCTATGGCTACACCTTC.

This chain links TRBV19 with TRBJ1-5; 8 nucleotides align to TRBD1. This CDR3 has 13 residues. CDR1 is LNHDA and CDR2 is SQIVND in the germline V gene (reference sequence). J gave up 5 bases and V 6 bases, and 3 bases lay outside the gene matches. The CDR3 region has the DNA TGTGCCAGTAGGCTGACAGGGGATCAGCCCCAGCATTTT. The encoded protein is CASRLTGDQPQHF.

In its sample, this clone was seen a few times. CDR3 protein: CASRDSGKDNEKLFF. CDR3 DNA: TGTGCCAGTAGGGACTCGGGTAAAGATAATGAAAAACTGTTTTTT. V is TRBV19 and J is TRBJ1-4; D gene ambiguous. CDR3 size: 15 residues. CDR1 LNHDA and CDR2 SQIVND come from the germline V gene (reference sequence). Trimming left V 6 bases short and J 4 bases short, with 15 bases between.